This T cell receptor (beta chain) derives from a study of T cells expressing NK-cell markers (dated by TCRdb to about 2020). Context from the whole study: Three sorted T-cell subsets (CD3+CD56+NKG2C+, CD3+CD56+NKG2C- and CD3+CD56-NKG2C+) from about 8 donors had their TCR beta-chain repertoires profiled. The study sequenced eight donors, all healthy volunteers chosen at random: three men and five women. Of the eight sequenced donors, seven were found to be HCMV-seropositive and one was found to be HCMV-seronegative. The libraries were sequenced on Illumina HiSeq 2000/2500, MiSeq or NextSeq, producing 2 x 150 bp reads. The research as a whole found: Whether the expanded NKG2C-expressing T cell clones were specific for HCMV antigens was left unclear. Those dominant clonotypes were again the most abundant among CD3+CD56-NKG2C+ cells in a handful of donors, at roughly 25-65%. In six or seven donors, the dominant CD3+CD56+NKG2C+ clonotypes ranked among the top 10 CD8+ clonotypes, making up about 1.0-7.0% of CD8+ T cells.

A commercial ELISA kit detecting HCMV-specific IgG in serum was used to determine HCMV serostatus. Peripheral blood mononuclear cells were isolated from blood by Ficoll density gradient centrifugation. About this clonotype itself: Its antigen is unknown.

CDR1 and CDR2 are read off the germline V gene as LGHNA and YSLEER. The CDR3 numbers 14 residues from cysteine through phenylalanine. No DNA was logged. Sequenced on an Illumina HiSeq 2000. TCR beta cDNA libraries were made by 5'RACE template switching that added a universal primer site and unique molecular identifiers. cDNA synthesis was primed from the TCR beta constant segment, followed by two successive PCR amplification steps. In the original analysis: MIGEC was used to demultiplex reads and group the reads by UMI, and MiTCR was used to assemble and quantify clonotypes. Only TCR cDNA sequences supported by at least two reads were kept to exclude erroneous sequences. The tcR package was used for downstream repertoire analysis, and clonotypes were matched across fractions by CDR3 nucleotide sequence plus V segment. VDJmatch was used to annotate antigen specificity against VDJdb, with one amino acid substitution in CDR3 allowed. Each CDR3 protein sequence appears as one entry after TCRdb reprocessed the reads, and no DNA is included. TCRdb, rather than the study authors, made the V and J calls. The sample table records 450,000 to 600,000 distinct CDR3 sequences. Of the sample, around 3.3% is held by the ten largest clones.

Sample: blood T cells: a sorted CD56 or NKG2C T cell subset, CD4+ or CD8+ T cells, or bulk PBMC T cells (not recorded which). This TCR derives from a man between 18 and 35 years old in good health. Donor details come from another sample of the same person, matched by shared clones. This receptor chain uses TRBV4-3 and TRBJ2-3; TCRdb's assignment of TRBD2 cannot be checked, as there is no DNA. The CDR3 sequence is CASSQDGRLDTQYF.